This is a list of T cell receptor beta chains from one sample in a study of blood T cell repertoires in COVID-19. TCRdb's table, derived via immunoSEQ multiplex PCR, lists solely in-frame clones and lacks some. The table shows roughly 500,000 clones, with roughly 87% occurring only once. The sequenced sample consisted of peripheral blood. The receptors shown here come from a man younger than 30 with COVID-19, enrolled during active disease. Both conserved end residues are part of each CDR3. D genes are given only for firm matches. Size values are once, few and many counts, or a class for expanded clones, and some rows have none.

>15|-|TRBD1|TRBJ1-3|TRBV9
TGTGCCAGCAGCCCCGAGGGACAGGGGAGAAACACCATATATTTT
CASSPEGQGRNTIYF
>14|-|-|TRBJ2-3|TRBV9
TGTGCCAGCTCGGTAGCGTCTAGCACAGATACGCAGTATTTT
CASSVASSTDTQYF
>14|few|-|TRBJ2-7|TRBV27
TGTGCCAGCGGAGCGGGTCGGGAGTCCTACGAGCAGTACTTC
CASGAGRESYEQYF
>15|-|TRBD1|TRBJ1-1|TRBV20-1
TGCAGTGCTAGTGGACGGGGACAGGGGCCCACTGAAGCTTTCTTT
CSASGRGQGPTEAFF
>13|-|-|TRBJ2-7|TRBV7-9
TGTGCCAGCAGCTTACCGACAGTCTACGAGCAGTACTTC
CASSLPTVYEQYF
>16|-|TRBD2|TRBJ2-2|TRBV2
TGTGCCAGCAGTGCGCTAGCGGGGGCGAACACCGGGGAGCTGTTTTTT
CASSALAGANTGELFF
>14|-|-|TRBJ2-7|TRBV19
TGTGCCAGTAGTCTAGGGGGAGGTACCCACGAGCAGTACTTC
CASSLGGGTHEQYF
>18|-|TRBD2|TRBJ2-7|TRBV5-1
TGCGCCAGCAGCTTGGTGCTAGCGGGCTCAACGCGGGATTACGAGCAGTACTTC
CASSLVLAGSTRDYEQYF
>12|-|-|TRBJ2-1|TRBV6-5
TGTGCCAGAAAGGGGGTTGGTGGTGAGCAGTTCTTC
CARKGVGGEQFF
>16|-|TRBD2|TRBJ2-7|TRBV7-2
TGTGCCAGCAGCTTAATGCTAGCGGGAGGGCCCTACGAGCAGTACTTC
CASSLMLAGGPYEQYF
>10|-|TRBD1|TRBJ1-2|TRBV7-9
TGTGCCAGCAGCGCGGACAGGGGTACCTTC
CASSADRGTF
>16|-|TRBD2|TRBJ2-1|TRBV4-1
TGCGCCAGCAGCCCAGTAGGGAGCGGGAGGAGGGATGAGCAGTTCTTC
CASSPVGSGRRDEQFF
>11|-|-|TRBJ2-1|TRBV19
TGTGCCAGTAGTGGGCACAATGAGCAGTTCTTC
CASSGHNEQFF
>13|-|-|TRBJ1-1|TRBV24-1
TGTGCCACCAGTGAACCCGGAGACACTGAAGCTTTCTTT
CATSEPGDTEAFF
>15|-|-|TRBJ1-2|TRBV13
TGTGCCAGCAGCTCCGGACAGTCCTCGGGCTATGGCTACACCTTC
CASSSGQSSGYGYTF
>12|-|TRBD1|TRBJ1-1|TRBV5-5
TGTGCCAGCAGCCGGACAGGCACTGAAGCTTTCTTT
CASSRTGTEAFF
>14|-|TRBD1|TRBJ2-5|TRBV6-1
TGTGCCAGCAGTGAAAGGGGGCATCAAGAGACCCAGTACTTC
CASSERGHQETQYF
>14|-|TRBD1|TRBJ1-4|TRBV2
TGTGCCACCAAAGGGACAGGGGGCAACGAAAAACTGTTTTTT
CATKGTGGNEKLFF
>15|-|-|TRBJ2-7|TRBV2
TGTGCCAGCAGTGATGAGGGGGAGGGCCTCTACGAGCAGTACTTC
CASSDEGEGLYEQYF
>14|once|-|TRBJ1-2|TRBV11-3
TGTGCCAGCAGCTTAGGGGGGCACGACGATGGCTACACCTTC
CASSLGGHDDGYTF
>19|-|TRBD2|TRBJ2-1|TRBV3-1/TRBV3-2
TGTGCCAGCAGCCAAGAACTCTGGAAGCGGGAGCACTCCTACAATGAGCAGTTCTTC
CASSQELWKREHSYNEQFF
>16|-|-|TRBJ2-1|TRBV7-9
TGTGCCAGCAGCCTACTTAGCGGCCTCTCCTACAATGAGCAGTTCTTC
CASSLLSGLSYNEQFF
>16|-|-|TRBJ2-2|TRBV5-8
TGTGCCAGCAAGAGAGTCGGGATTCGGAACACCGGGGAGCTGTTTTTT
CASKRVGIRNTGELFF
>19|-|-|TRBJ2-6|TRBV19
TGTGCCAGTAGTATAGAGGGCAGGTTGAGCCACTCTGGGGCCAACGTCCTGACTTTC
CASSIEGRLSHSGANVLTF
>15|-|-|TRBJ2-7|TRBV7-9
TGTGCCAGCAGCTCCGCCGACAGAAGCTCCTACGAGCAGTACTTC
CASSSADRSSYEQYF
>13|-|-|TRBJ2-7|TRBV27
TGTGCCAGCAGTTTAGTGGCGGGCTACGAGCAGTACTTC
CASSLVAGYEQYF
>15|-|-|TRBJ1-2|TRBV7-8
TGTGCCAGCAGCTATACCGGGTTAGGGGTTCGTGGCTACACCTTC
CASSYTGLGVRGYTF
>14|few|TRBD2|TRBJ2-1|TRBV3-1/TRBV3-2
TGTGCCAGCAGCCAGGGAGGGCCACTCAATGAGCAGTTCTTC
CASSQGGPLNEQFF
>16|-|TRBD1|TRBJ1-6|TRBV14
TGTGCCAGCAGCCCCTGGACAGGGGGGAATAATTCACCCCTCCACTTT
CASSPWTGGNNSPLHF
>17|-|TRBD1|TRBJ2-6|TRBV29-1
TGCAGCGTTGCCGGGACAGGGGGGAAGGCTGGGGCCAACGTCCTGACTTTC
CSVAGTGGKAGANVLTF
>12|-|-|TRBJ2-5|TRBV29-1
TGCAGCATCAGGGACATTGAAGAGACCCAGTACTTC
CSIRDIEETQYF
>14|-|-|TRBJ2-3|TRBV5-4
TGTGCCAGCAGCTTGCCCAGCGGCACAGATACGCAGTATTTT
CASSLPSGTDTQYF
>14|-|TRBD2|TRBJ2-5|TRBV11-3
TGTGCCAGCAGCGCCCGACTAGCGGGAGAGACCCAGTACTTC
CASSARLAGETQYF
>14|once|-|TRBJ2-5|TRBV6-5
TGTGCCAGCACGAACTTTGGTAGACAAGAGACCCAGTACTTC
CASTNFGRQETQYF
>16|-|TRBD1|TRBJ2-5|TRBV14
TGTGCCAGCAGCAACTCCGGGGACAGATTCGGGGAGACCCAGTACTTC
CASSNSGDRFGETQYF
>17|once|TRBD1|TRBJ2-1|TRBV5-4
TGTGCCAGCAGCGTCGGACAGGGACTCTCCTTCTACAATGAGCAGTTCTTC
CASSVGQGLSFYNEQFF
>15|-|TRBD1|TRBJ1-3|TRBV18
TGTGCCAGCTCACCAGGACAGGGAGCTGGAAACACCATATATTTT
CASSPGQGAGNTIYF
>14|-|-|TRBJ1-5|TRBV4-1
TGCGCCAGCAGCCTGGAGGAGACGGGTCAGCCCCAGCATTTT
CASSLEETGQPQHF
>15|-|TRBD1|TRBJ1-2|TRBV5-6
TGTGCCAGCAGCTTGGGTAGGACAGGGCTCTATGGCTACACCTTC
CASSLGRTGLYGYTF
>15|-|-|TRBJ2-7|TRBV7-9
TGTGCCAGCAGCTTGCTCCGGGACTCCGGATACGAGCAGTACTTC
CASSLLRDSGYEQYF
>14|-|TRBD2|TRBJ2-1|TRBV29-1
TGCAGCGCCCTACTAGCGGGAGCCCGCAATGAGCAGTTCTTC
CSALLAGARNEQFF
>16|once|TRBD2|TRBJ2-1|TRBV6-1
TGTGCCAGCAGTGAAATTAGCGGGACCAATGGGGATGAGCAGTTCTTC
CASSEISGTNGDEQFF